These 14 T cell receptor beta chains were sequenced from one sample in a study of identical twins. MiXCR, applied by TCRdb to the 5' RACE reads, yields one record per CDR3 protein. Of roughly 250,000 distinct CDR3 sequences listed, approximately 7.9% are singletons. These data also formed part of another study, on yellow fever vaccine responses in identical twins.

Material for sequencing was CD8+ T cells sorted from blood. Source of these receptors: a woman under 30 in good health.

The chain recombines TRBV7-8 with TRBJ2-7; TRBD2 aligns across 14 bases. Trimming removed 3 bases from V and 3 bases from J; junction bases left unmatched: 16. CDR1 is SGHVS and CDR2 is FQNEAQ in the germline V gene. This CDR3 comprises 20 residues. The DNA of the CDR3 is TGTGCCAGCAGCTTCCTAGCCCATCCCCTGGGGACTAGCGGGGGCTACGAGCAGTACGTC. It encodes CASSFLAHPLGTSGGYEQYV.

This clonotype came up many times. V gene TRBV28 combines with J gene TRBJ1-1; the D gene is possibly TRBD1 (5 bases). Trimming stripped 4 bases from V and 5 bases from J, with 17 bases between. The CDR3 consists of 15 residues. Germline-derived CDR1 and CDR2 are MDHEN and SYDVKM. CDR3: CASSSFSQGLTEAFF. CDR3 coding DNA: TGTGCCAGCAGTTCATTCTCTCAGGGTTTGACTGAAGCTTTCTTT.

In regard to this clonotype: Germline is not matched at one junction end, which may reflect a read error. V is TRBV20-1 and J is TRBJ2-2; 10 nucleotides agree with TRBD2. Germline V CDR1 and CDR2: DFQATT, SNEGSKA (reference sequence). The CDR3 has 19 residues. As DNA, the CDR3 is TGCTGTGCTAGAAGATCGGCTAGCGGGAGTAATCCGTCCGTCGGGGAGCTGTTTTTT. It encodes CCARRSASGSNPSVGELFF.

This chain connects TRBV9 to TRBJ2-7, with unresolved D. The V end was cut by 0 bases, the J end by 6 bases, with 13 bases between. In germline, CDR1 is SGDLS, CDR2 YYNGEE. The CDR3 has 14 residues. CDR3 sequence (DNA): TGTGCCAGCAGCGTAGCCGAGGAGTCCGTCGAGCAGTACTTC. Translated, it gives CASSVAEESVEQYF. Variable domain in full (rest from reference TRBV9 and TRBJ2-7): DSGVTQTPKHLITATGQRVTLRCSPRSGDLSVYWYQQSLDQGLQFLIQYYNGEERAKGNILERFSAQQFPDLHSELNLSSLELGDSALYFCASSVAEESVEQYFGPGTRLTVT.

This chain connects TRBV27 to TRBJ2-1; the match to TRBD2 covers 11 bases. V gave up 5 bases and J gave up 10 bases; unmatched junction bases: 4. The CDR3 totals 13 residues. Germline CDR1 is MNHEY and CDR2 is SMNVEV (reference sequence). The CDR3 sequence is CASSIRLAGEQFF. CDR3 DNA: TGTGCCAGCAGTATCCGACTAGCGGGGGAGCAGTTCTTC.

This clonotype was counted between two and nine times. J is TRBJ2-1 and V is TRBV6-1; possible D gene TRBD2, 6 bases. Trimming left V 7 bases short and J 3 bases short, with 19 bases between. Germline V lookup: CDR1 MNHNS, CDR2 SASEGT. The CDR3 spans 16 residues. The CDR3 DNA reads TGTGCCAGCAATATTAACCGGGCCGGGGGCTACAATGAGCAGTTCTTC. Its protein is CASNINRAGGYNEQFF.

This clonotype was detected many times. CDR3 protein: CASSFTGVHGYTF. DNA of the CDR3: TGTGCCAGCAGTTTTACAGGGGTACATGGCTACACCTTC. The rearrangement joins TRBV12-3 or TRBV12-4 to TRBJ1-2, with 7 bases lining up with TRBD1. J gave up 6 bases and V 3 bases, and 4 bases lay outside the gene matches. This CDR3 has 13 residues.

This clonotype has just a few counts. The V and J genes are TRBV5-4 and TRBJ2-3; TRBD2 matches 10 bases. J gave up 6 bases and V 5 bases, and 6 bases lay outside the gene matches. CDR3 length equals 14 residues. Germline values: CDR1 SGHNT, CDR2 YYREEE (reference sequence). CDR3 protein: CASRLAGPRDTQYF. DNA of the CDR3: TGTGCCAGCAGACTAGCGGGGCCTCGGGATACGCAGTATTTT. Filled out from reference TRBV5-4 and TRBJ2-3, the complete variable domain reads ETGVTQSPTHLIKTRGQQVTLRCSSQSGHNTVSWYQQALGQGPQFIFQYYREEENGRGNFPPRFSGLQFPNYSSELNVNALELDDSALYLCASRLAGPRDTQYFGPGTRLTVL.

The V gene is TRBV14, the J gene TRBJ2-7; 8 nucleotides match TRBD1. Germline trimming cut 4 bases from V and 9 bases from J; bases unmatched to any gene: 8. CDR3 length: 13 residues. Germline values: CDR1 SGHDN, CDR2 FVKESK. In DNA form, the CDR3 reads TGTGCCAGCAGCCTAGGACAGGGATGGGGGCAGTACGTC. Protein sequence: CASSLGQGWGQYV.

In its sample, this clonotype was seen many times. This chain uses TRBV4-1 with TRBJ1-6; 9 bases agree with TRBD1. The germline CDR1 and CDR2 sequences are MGHRA and YSYEKL. The length of the CDR3 is 15 residues. V trimming: 3 bases; J trimming: 10 bases; junction bases outside the gene matches: 7. CDR3 region: CASSHGQGFDSPLHF. DNA for the CDR3: TGCGCCAGCAGCCACGGACAGGGGTTCGACTCACCCCTCCACTTT.

This chain links TRBV7-9 with TRBJ2-7; TRBD1 agrees at 7 bases. The CDR3 runs to 14 residues. CDR1 and CDR2 from the germline V gene are SEHNR and FQNEAQ (reference sequence). The J segment lost 2 bases and the V segment lost 4 bases, leaving 5 bases of the junction unmatched. DNA of the CDR3: TGTGCCAGCAGCTCCCGGGACAGCACCTACGAGCAGTACTTC. Translated, it gives CASSSRDSTYEQYF.

DNA for the CDR3: TGTGCCAGCAGTCATGGGACAGCCTACGAGCAGTACTTC. Translating it yields CASSHGTAYEQYF. The rearrangement joins TRBV27 to TRBJ2-7; 7 bases align to TRBD1. This CDR3 contains 13 residues. Germline V CDR1 and CDR2: MNHEY, SMNVEV (reference sequence). Trimming removed 5 bases from V and 2 bases from J; junction bases left unmatched: 3.

This sequence joins TRBV20-1 and TRBJ2-5, with D perhaps TRBD2 (6 bases). This CDR3 contains 14 residues. The V gene lost 3 bases and the J gene lost 1 base, with 12 bases spanning the gap. The germline V gene encodes CDR1 DFQATT and CDR2 SNEGSKA (reference sequence). Written as DNA, the CDR3 is TGCAGTGCTAGTTCTCGGGAGAGCCAAGAGACCCAGTACTTC. Encoded protein: CSASSRESQETQYF.

The chain links TRBV20-1 to TRBJ2-5; the D is unclear. The CDR3 sequence is 14 residues long. CDR1 and CDR2 (germline): DFQATT, SNEGSKA (reference sequence). The V end lost 0 bases, the J end lost 3 bases, and 11 bases lay between the germline ends. The CDR3 DNA is TGCAGTGCTAGAGATCTGAGGAGAGAAGAGACCCAGTACTTC. This codes for CSARDLRREETQYF.